This TCR beta chain originates from a study of blood T cell repertoires in COVID-19. Study background: T cells, B-cell-depleted T cells, or PBMCs provided the cDNA or gDNA that served as material.

The method was immunoSEQ multiplex PCR; TCRdb's version includes in-frame clones alone and lacks a portion of them. Of about 150,000 clones listed, 75% to 90% were seen once; the top ten hold over 4%. As for this clone: Other DNA sequences within the sample encode an identical CDR3.

Germline loops: CDR1 SGHTA, CDR2 FQGNSA. V dropped 1 base and J dropped 1 base, with 7 bases sitting between them. The CDR3 contains 14 residues. The sequencing sample was made of PBMCs or T cells enriched from blood (not recorded which). The chain carries TRBV7-2 and TRBJ1-1; D is unclear. This TCR was recovered from a woman between 35 and 50 years old who had been exposed to COVID-19. The DNA for the CDR3 is TGTGCCAGCAGCTTAGTTCGGGGGAACACTGAAGCTTTCTTT. Its translation is CASSLVRGNTEAFF.